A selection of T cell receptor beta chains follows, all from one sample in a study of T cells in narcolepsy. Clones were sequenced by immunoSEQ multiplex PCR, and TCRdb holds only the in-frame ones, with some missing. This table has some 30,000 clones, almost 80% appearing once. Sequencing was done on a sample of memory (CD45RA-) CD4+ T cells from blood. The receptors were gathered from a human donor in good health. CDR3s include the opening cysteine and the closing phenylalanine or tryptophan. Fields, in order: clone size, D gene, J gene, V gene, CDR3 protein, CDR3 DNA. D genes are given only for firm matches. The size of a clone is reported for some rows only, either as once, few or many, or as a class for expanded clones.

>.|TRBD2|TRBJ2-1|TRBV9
CASSVPGTLAGGPVASEQFF
TGTGCCAGCAGCGTCCCGGGAACCCTAGCGGGAGGGCCTGTCGCTAGTGAGCAGTTCTTC
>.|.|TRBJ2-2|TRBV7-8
CASSGYGELTGELFF
TGTGCCAGCAGCGGCTACGGGGAACTCACCGGGGAGCTGTTTTTT
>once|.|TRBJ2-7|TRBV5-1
CASSDISGNYEQYF
TGCGCCAGCAGCGATATAAGCGGAAATTACGAGCAGTACTTC
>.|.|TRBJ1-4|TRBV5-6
CASSLVGTGQGWEKLFF
TGTGCCAGCAGCTTGGTAGGGACCGGCCAGGGATGGGAAAAACTGTTTTTT
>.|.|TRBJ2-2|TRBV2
CASSPERLKNTGELFF
TGTGCCAGCAGCCCAGAGCGATTGAAGAACACCGGGGAGCTGTTTTTT
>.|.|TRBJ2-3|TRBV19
CASSMPYLDTQYF
TGTGCCAGTAGTATGCCGTACTTGGATACGCAGTATTTT
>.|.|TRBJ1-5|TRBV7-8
CASTPGQGGGQPQHF
TGTGCCAGCACCCCGGGCCAGGGAGGTGGTCAGCCCCAGCATTTT
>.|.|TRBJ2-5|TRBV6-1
CASSESEQPGRETQYF
TGTGCCAGCAGTGAATCCGAACAGCCCGGCAGAGAGACCCAGTACTTC
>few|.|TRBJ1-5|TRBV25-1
CASSEYGERPQHF
TGTGCCAGCAGTGAATATGGAGAGAGGCCCCAGCATTTT
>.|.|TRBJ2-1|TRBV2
CASKSRIYNEQFF
TGTGCCAGCAAGAGTAGAATATACAATGAGCAGTTCTTC
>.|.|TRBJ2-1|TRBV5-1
CASSLPANEQFF
TGCGCCAGCAGCTTACCTGCCAATGAGCAGTTCTTC
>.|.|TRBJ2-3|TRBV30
CAWSVPPPDTQYF
TGTGCCTGGAGTGTACCCCCCCCGGATACGCAGTATTTT
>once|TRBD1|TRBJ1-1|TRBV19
CASSTRTGVSAFF
TGTGCCAGTAGTACAAGGACAGGGGTCTCGGCTTTCTTT
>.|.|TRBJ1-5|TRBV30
CAWSVAGGSQPQHF
TGTGCCTGGAGTGTTGCGGGGGGAAGTCAGCCCCAGCATTTT
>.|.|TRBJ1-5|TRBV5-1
CASSPSGGNQPQHF
TGCGCCAGCAGCCCCTCCGGCGGCAATCAGCCCCAGCATTTT
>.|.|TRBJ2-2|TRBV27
CASSGRYPRETGELFF
TGTGCCAGCAGTGGCCGGTACCCCCGGGAAACCGGGGAGCTGTTTTTT
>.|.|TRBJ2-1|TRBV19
CASSSSSSYNEQFF
TGTGCCAGTAGTTCTAGCAGCTCCTACAATGAGCAGTTCTTC
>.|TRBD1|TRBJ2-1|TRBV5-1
CASSLGPGQRINEQFF
TGCGCCAGCAGTTTAGGACCGGGACAGAGAATCAATGAGCAGTTCTTC
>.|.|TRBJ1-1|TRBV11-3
CASSLEGFTEAFF
TGTGCCAGCAGCTTAGAAGGGTTCACTGAAGCTTTCTTT
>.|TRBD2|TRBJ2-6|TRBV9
CASSLRGDSGANVLTF
TGTGCCAGCAGCCTCCGGGGGGACTCTGGGGCCAACGTCCTGACTTTC
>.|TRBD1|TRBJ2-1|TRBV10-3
CATQKQGSEQFF
TGTGCCACCCAAAAACAGGGGAGTGAGCAGTTCTTC
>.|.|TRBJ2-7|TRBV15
CATSRSGQNYEQYF
TGTGCCACCAGCAGATCCGGACAGAATTACGAGCAGTACTTC
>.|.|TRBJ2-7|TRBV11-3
CASSYSRTVPYEQYF
TGTGCCAGCAGCTACAGCAGGACAGTCCCCTACGAGCAGTACTTC
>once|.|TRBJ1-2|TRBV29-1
CSVETGGAGYGYTF
TGCAGCGTTGAGACGGGGGGAGCAGGCTATGGCTACACCTTC
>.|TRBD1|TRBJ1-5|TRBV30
CAWSVGGQGNQPQHF
TGTGCCTGGAGTGTAGGGGGACAGGGCAATCAGCCCCAGCATTTT
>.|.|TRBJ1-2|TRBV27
CASSLYLMGGGYTF
TGTGCCAGCAGTTTATATCTCATGGGTGGTGGCTACACCTTC
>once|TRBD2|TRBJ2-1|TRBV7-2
CASSLAGGDEQFF
TGTGCCAGCAGCTTAGCTGGGGGGGATGAGCAGTTCTTC
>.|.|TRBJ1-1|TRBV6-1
CASRNRRYAFF
TGTGCCAGCAGGAACAGGCGGTACGCTTTCTTT
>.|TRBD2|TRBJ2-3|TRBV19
CASSTPTARGGSTDTQYF
TGTGCCAGTAGTACCCCTACCGCCCGGGGGGGGAGTACAGATACGCAGTATTTT
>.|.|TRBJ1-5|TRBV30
CAWSDGGGNNQPQHF
TGTGCCTGGAGTGACGGGGGGGGCAACAATCAGCCCCAGCATTTT
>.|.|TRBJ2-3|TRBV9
CASSVLDSRGTDTQYF
TGTGCCAGCAGCGTCCTCGATAGTAGGGGCACAGATACGCAGTATTTT
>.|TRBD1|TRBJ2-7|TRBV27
CASSSEWTGTWEQYF
TGTGCCAGCAGTTCTGAGTGGACAGGGACTTGGGAGCAGTACTTC
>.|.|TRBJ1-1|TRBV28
CASSLSGGSTEAFF
TGTGCCAGCAGTTTATCGGGAGGGAGCACTGAAGCTTTCTTT
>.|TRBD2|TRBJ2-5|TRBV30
CAWRALAGGGTQYF
TGTGCCTGGAGAGCACTAGCGGGAGGTGGGACCCAGTACTTC
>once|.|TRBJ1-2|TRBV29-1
CSVEARQAGGYTF
TGCAGCGTTGAAGCCCGGCAGGCAGGCGGCTACACCTTC
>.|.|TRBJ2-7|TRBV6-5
CASSPRRLAKYEQYF
TGTGCCAGCAGCCCCCGGAGACTGGCAAAGTACGAGCAGTACTTC
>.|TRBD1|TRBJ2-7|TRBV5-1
CASSIRDRDYEQYF
TGCGCCAGCAGCATCCGGGACAGGGACTACGAGCAGTACTTC
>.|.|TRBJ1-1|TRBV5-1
CASRFRRNTEAFF
TGCGCCAGCAGATTCAGACGCAACACTGAAGCCTTCTTT
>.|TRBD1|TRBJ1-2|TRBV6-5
CASSYYGQGGLTGYTF
TGTGCCAGCAGTTACTACGGACAGGGGGGTTTAACGGGCTACACCTTC
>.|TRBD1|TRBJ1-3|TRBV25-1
CASSVSTGPGNTIYF
TGTGCCAGCAGTGTTTCGACAGGGCCTGGAAACACCATATATTTT
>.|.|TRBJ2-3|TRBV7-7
CASSFGSADTQYF
TGTGCCAGCAGCTTCGGGTCAGCAGATACGCAGTATTTT
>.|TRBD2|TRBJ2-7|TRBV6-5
CASSSSGASGEQYF
TGTGCCAGCAGTTCCTCCGGGGCTAGCGGCGAGCAGTACTTC
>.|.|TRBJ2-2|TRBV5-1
CASSLGRGPTGELFF
TGCGCCAGCAGCTTGGGCCGCGGGCCCACCGGGGAGCTGTTTTTT
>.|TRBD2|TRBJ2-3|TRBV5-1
CASSEISGTGTDTQYF
TGCGCCAGCAGCGAAATTAGCGGGACTGGCACAGATACGCAGTATTTT
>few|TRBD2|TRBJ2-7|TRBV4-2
CASSRSGSSYEQYF
TGTGCCAGCAGCCGTAGCGGGAGCTCCTACGAGCAGTACTTC
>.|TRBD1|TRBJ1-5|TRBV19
CASRTGAKQPQHF
TGTGCCAGTAGGACAGGGGCTAAGCAGCCCCAGCATTTT